This passage covers 17 T cell receptor beta chains from one sample sequenced in a study of T-cell reconstitution after alpha-beta-depleted transplantation in children. Using unique molecular identifiers, the investigators prepared the TCRbeta library. Via MiXCR, TCRdb re-called the PCR reads, giving one row per CDR3 protein. The sample comprises under 100,000 distinct CDR3 sequences, roughly a sixth of which are singletons, and about 18% rests with the top ten. The input for sequencing was PBMCs, mostly from graft donor cells, taken 180 days after TCRalphabeta/CD19-depleted stem cell transplant. These receptors were collected from a male patient under 10 years old who had a stem cell transplant for acute lymphoblastic leukemia, so the T cells may come from the graft donor.

The chain links TRBV19 to TRBJ2-1, with 7 bases aligning to TRBD1. Trimming took 8 bases from V and 0 from J; bases not matched to a gene: 4. CDR3 length: 14 residues. Germline V lookup: CDR1 LNHDA, CDR2 SQIVND (reference sequence). The chain's CDR3 is CASQGQSSYNEQFF. The CDR3 DNA is TGTGCCAGTCAGGGACAGAGCTCCTACAATGAGCAGTTCTTC. The complete variable domain, with remaining parts taken from reference TRBV19 and TRBJ2-1, reads DGGITQSPKYLFRKEGQNVTLSCEQNLNHDAMYWYRQDPGQGLRLIYYSQIVNDFQKGDIAEGYSVSREKKESFPLTVTSAQKNPTAFYLCASQGQSSYNEQFFGPGTRLTVL.

This chain links TRBV7-9 with TRBJ2-4; 10 bases agree with TRBD1. J lost 1 base, V lost 5 bases, and 5 bases had no gene match. CDR1 and CDR2 (germline): SEHNR, FQNEAQ (reference sequence). The CDR3 spans 16 residues. CDR3 loop: CASSQGGQGAKNIQYF. CDR3 DNA sequence: TGTGCCAGCAGCCAGGGGGGACAGGGGGCCAAAAACATTCAGTACTTC.

The chain combines TRBV29-1 with TRBJ2-7; tentative D call: TRBD1 (6 bases). This CDR3 comprises 13 residues. The germline CDR1 and CDR2 sequences are SQVTM and ANQGSEA. V lost 4 bases and J lost 4, with 14 bases in between. As DNA, the CDR3 is TGCAGCGTTGGGACAGCCAAAGCTTACGAGCAGTACTTC. It codes for CSVGTAKAYEQYF.

As for this clonotype: A read error may account for a junction end that differs from germline. V and J are TRBV20-1 and TRBJ2-1, with 10 bases identical to TRBD2. The germline V gene has CDR1 DFQATT and CDR2 SNEGSKA (reference sequence). The CDR3 sequence is 18 residues long. The CDR3 sequence is CCARDYLAGVSSYNEQFF. CDR3 sequence (DNA): TGCTGTGCTAGAGATTATCTAGCGGGGGTGAGCTCCTACAATGAGCAGTTCTTC.

The rearrangement uses TRBV6-1 and TRBJ1-1, with a weak D call TRBD1 (5 bases). The germline gives CDR1 MNHNS, CDR2 SASEGT. Trimming pared 8 bases from V and 2 bases from J, leaving 9 bases between. The CDR3 contains 12 residues. CDR3 region: CASLRGNTEAFF. The CDR3 DNA follows: TGTGCCAGCCTGAGGGGAAACACTGAAGCTTTCTTT.

The chain combines TRBV7-6 with TRBJ2-1; TRBD2 agrees at 8 bases. V lost 0 bases and J lost 2; bases outside the gene matches: 9. This CDR3 has 18 amino acids. CDR1 and CDR2 (germline): SGHVS, FNYEAQ. The CDR3 region has the DNA TGTGCCAGCAGCTTAGCCGAATTACGGGGGGGTCCCTACAATGAGCAGTTCTTC. This sequence encodes CASSLAELRGGPYNEQFF.

In its sample, this clonotype was seen many times. The chain links TRBV5-1 to TRBJ1-6; 7 bases line up with TRBD1. This CDR3 contains 14 residues. Germline V gene data show CDR1 as SGHRS and CDR2 as YFSETQ. Trimming cost V 3 bases and J 4 bases; bases outside gene matches: 1. The DNA for the CDR3 is TGCGCCAGCAGCTCGGGACAGTATAATTCACCCCTCCACTTT. This encodes CASSSGQYNSPLHF.

The table lists this clonotype with a few counts. This chain links TRBV12-3 or TRBV12-4 with TRBJ2-5; TRBD1 matches 10 bases. The CDR3 extends over 17 amino acids. The junction had 9 bases not matched to a gene; V was cut back by 2 bases and J by 3 bases. The CDR3 loop is CASSLLLGGTGEETQYF. The CDR3 DNA follows: TGTGCCAGCAGTTTACTATTAGGGGGGACAGGGGAAGAGACCCAGTACTTC.

The V and J genes are TRBV18 and TRBJ2-3, with 8 bases identical to TRBD2. The junction had 5 bases not matched to a gene; V was cut back by 3 bases and J by 3 bases. The CDR3 covers 15 residues. Germline CDR1 reads KGHSH; CDR2 reads LQKENI. This chain's CDR3 is CASSPLAGKTDTQYF. The CDR3 bases are TGTGCCAGCTCACCCTTAGCGGGAAAGACAGATACGCAGTATTTT.

This clonotype has a handful of counts. CDR3 nucleotides: TGTGCCACCAGCAGGGAAAATCAACCAGGGTCGGCTGGCTACACCTTC. The encoded protein is CATSRENQPGSAGYTF. This chain connects TRBV15 to TRBJ1-2, with D perhaps TRBD1 (5 bases). The CDR3 sequence is 16 residues long. CDR1 and CDR2 (germline): LNHNV, YYDKDF (reference sequence). Trimming took off 3 bases at V and 7 bases at J, with 21 bases between the two ends.

The sample holds a few counts of this clonotype. The V gene is TRBV5-1, the J gene TRBJ2-7, with D hard to call. CDR1 and CDR2 from the germline V gene are SGHRS and YFSETQ. CDR3 length: 13 amino acids. The ends were cut back, 5 bases at V and 10 bases at J, with 19 bases in the middle. The DNA of the CDR3 is TGCGCCAGCAGACCAGACACCCTATCTCCCCAGTACTTC. This codes for CASRPDTLSPQYF. Filled out from reference TRBV5-1 and TRBJ2-7, the complete variable domain reads KAGVTQTPRYLIKTRGQQVTLSCSPISGHRSVSWYQQTPGQGLQFLFEYFSETQRNKGNFPGRFSGRQFSNSRSEMNVSTLELGDSALYLCASRPDTLSPQYFGPGTRLTVT.

This chain uses TRBV10-1 with TRBJ2-5; D is possibly TRBD1 or TRBD2 (5 bases each). V lost 0 bases and J lost 5, with 7 bases in between. The CDR3 runs 13 residues. CDR1 is WNHNN, CDR2 SYGVQD, per germline (reference sequence). The CDR3, as DNA: TGCGCCAGCAGTGAGTCGGGGGATGAGACCCAGTACTTC. Protein product: CASSESGDETQYF.

This clonotype has at least ten counts. The chain is built from TRBV11-2 and TRBJ2-7, with 16 bases fitting TRBD2. V gave up 3 bases and J gave up 2 bases; unmatched junction bases: 1. Per the germline V gene, CDR1 is SGHAT and CDR2 is FQNNGV. There are 16 residues in the CDR3. The CDR3 spells CASSLGTSGRAYEQYF. CDR3 sequence (DNA): TGTGCCAGCAGCTTGGGGACTAGCGGGAGGGCCTACGAGCAGTACTTC.

This clonotype came up a few times. The chain has TRBV24-1 and TRBJ1-2; the D is unclear. The germline V gene encodes CDR1 KGHDR and CDR2 SFDVKD. The CDR3 consists of 14 residues. Trimming stripped 3 bases from V and 7 bases from J, with 14 bases between. CDR3 residues: CATSDPGRETGYTF. The CDR3 nucleotides are TGTGCCACCAGTGATCCTGGACGGGAAACTGGCTACACCTTC.

The sample holds a few counts of this clonotype. V gene TRBV15 combines with J gene TRBJ2-7, with 7 bases lining up with TRBD1. Germline-derived CDR1 and CDR2 are LNHNV and YYDKDF (reference sequence). The CDR3 totals 15 residues. Trimming cost V 0 bases and J 1 base; bases outside gene matches: 3. In DNA, the CDR3 is TGTGCCACCAGCAGAGATCCGGGACAGTCCTACGAGCAGTACTTC. Encoded protein: CATSRDPGQSYEQYF.

The CDR3 sequence is CASSPGIPHEQYF. As DNA, the CDR3 is TGTGCCAGCTCACCGGGCATTCCCCACGAGCAGTACTTC. V and J are TRBV18 and TRBJ2-7; D remains ambiguous. Germline V gene lookup returns CDR1 KGHSH and CDR2 LQKENI. CDR3 length equals 13 residues. Trimming shortened V by 3 bases and J by 5 bases, and 11 bases separated the two germline ends.

The table lists this clonotype with a count of one. The CDR3, as DNA: TGTGCCAGCAGCTCGGACAGGGGGCGCACTGAAGCTTTCTTT. Amino acid sequence: CASSSDRGRTEAFF. This chain links TRBV5-4 with TRBJ1-1; the match to TRBD1 covers 11 bases. Germline V gene data show CDR1 as SGHNT and CDR2 as YYREEE (reference sequence). V shed 3 bases, J shed 4 bases, and the junction held 2 bases outside the gene matches. This CDR3 has 14 amino acids.